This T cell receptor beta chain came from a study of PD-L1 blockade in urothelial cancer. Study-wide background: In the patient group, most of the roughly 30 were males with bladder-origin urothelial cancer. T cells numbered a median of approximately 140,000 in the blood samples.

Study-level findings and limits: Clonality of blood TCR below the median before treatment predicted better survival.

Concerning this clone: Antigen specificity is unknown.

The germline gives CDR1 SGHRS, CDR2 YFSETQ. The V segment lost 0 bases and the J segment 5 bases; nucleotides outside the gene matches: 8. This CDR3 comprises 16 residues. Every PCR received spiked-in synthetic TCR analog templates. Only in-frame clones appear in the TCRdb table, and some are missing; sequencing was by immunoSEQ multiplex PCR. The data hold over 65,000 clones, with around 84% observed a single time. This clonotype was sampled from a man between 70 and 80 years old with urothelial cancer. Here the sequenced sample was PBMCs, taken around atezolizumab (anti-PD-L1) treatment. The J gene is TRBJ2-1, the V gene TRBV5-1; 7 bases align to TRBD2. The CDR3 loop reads CASSLGLAGGHNEQFF. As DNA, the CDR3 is TGCGCCAGCAGCTTGGGACTAGCCGGAGGGCACAATGAGCAGTTCTTC.